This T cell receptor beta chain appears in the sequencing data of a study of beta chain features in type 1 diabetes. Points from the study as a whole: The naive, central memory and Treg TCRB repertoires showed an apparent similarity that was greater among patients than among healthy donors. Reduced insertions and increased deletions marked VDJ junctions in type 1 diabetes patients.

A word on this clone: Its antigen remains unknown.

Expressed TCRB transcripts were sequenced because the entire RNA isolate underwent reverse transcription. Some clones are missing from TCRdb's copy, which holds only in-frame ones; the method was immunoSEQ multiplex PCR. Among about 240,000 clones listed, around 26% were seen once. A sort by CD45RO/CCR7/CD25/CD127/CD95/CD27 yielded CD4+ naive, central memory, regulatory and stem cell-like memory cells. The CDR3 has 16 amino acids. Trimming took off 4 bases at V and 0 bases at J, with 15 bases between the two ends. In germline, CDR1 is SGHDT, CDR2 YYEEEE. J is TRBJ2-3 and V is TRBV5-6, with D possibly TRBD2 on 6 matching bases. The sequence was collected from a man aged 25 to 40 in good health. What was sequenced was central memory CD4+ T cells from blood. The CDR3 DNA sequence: TGTGCCAGCAGCCCCGACTACGGGACTAGCACAGATACGCAGTATTTT. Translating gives CASSPDYGTSTDTQYF.